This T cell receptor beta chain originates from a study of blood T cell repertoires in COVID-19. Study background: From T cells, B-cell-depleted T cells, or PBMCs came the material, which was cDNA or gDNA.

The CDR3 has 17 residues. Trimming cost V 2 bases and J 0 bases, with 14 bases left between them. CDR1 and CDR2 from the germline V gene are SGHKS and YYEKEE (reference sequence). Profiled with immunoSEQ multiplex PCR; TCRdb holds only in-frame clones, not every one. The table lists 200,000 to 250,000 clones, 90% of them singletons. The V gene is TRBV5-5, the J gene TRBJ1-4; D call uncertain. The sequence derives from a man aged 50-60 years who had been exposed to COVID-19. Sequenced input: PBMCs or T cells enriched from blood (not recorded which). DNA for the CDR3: TGTGCCAGCAGCTTCTCTATATCCGGGGCAACTAATGAAAAACTGTTTTTT. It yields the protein CASSFSISGATNEKLFF.